Below are 28 T cell receptor beta chains sequenced from a single sample in a study of shared clonotypes between healthy human individuals. Data came from immunoSEQ multiplex PCR; TCRdb stores just in-frame clones and leaves some out. The sample records about 2.1 million clones, 85% to 95% being singletons. Terminally differentiated effector memory CD45RA+ cells were excluded by CCR7 positive selection of CD45RO-negative cells. Sequencing was performed on naive CD8+ T cells from PBMCs. These receptors all come from a man between 18 and 35 years old in good health. Some clones in this sample may be carry-over from other donors' samples.

This rearrangement joins TRBV6-1 to TRBJ2-7; D may be TRBD1 (5 bases). Germline assignment: CDR1 MNHNS and CDR2 SASEGT. V lost 1 base and J 0 bases, leaving 19 bases between the germline ends. CDR3 length: 18 amino acids. The CDR3 nucleotides are TGTGCCAGCAGTGAAGGTCTTCGTGGGGCCGTAAGCTCCTACGAGCAGTACTTC. It encodes CASSEGLRGAVSSYEQYF.

The genes are TRBV5-6 and TRBJ2-7, with 7 bases aligning to TRBD2. The CDR3 is 15 amino acids. The germline gives CDR1 SGHDT, CDR2 YYEEEE. V dropped 2 bases and J dropped 2; count of bases not matched to a gene: 7. This CDR3 is CASSLAAGVAYEQYF. The DNA of the CDR3 is TGTGCCAGCAGCTTAGCGGCGGGAGTGGCCTACGAGCAGTACTTC.

This chain joins TRBV10-3 and TRBJ2-7; 8 bases fit TRBD2. The J segment lost 0 bases and the V segment lost 0 bases, leaving 4 bases of the junction unmatched. CDR1 is ENHRY and CDR2 is SYGVKD in the germline V gene. This CDR3 spans 16 amino acids. The CDR3 reads CAISESTAGGSYEQYF. CDR3 coding DNA: TGTGCCATCAGTGAGTCAACCGCGGGGGGCTCCTACGAGCAGTACTTC.

V gene TRBV30 combines with J gene TRBJ2-5, with a tentative D call TRBD1 (5 bases). The J call may be faulty, since TRBJ2-7 better matches the DNA end. CDR1 is GTSNPN and CDR2 is SVGIG in the germline V gene (reference sequence). The CDR3 contains 16 residues. The CDR3 here is CAWSDPTRRAIYEQYF. The CDR3 DNA sequence: TGTGCCTGGAGCGACCCTACCCGCAGGGCCATCTACGAGCAGTACTTC.

As concerns this clone: Other nucleotide sequences from this sample produce the same CDR3. The chain uses TRBV27 and TRBJ1-3; D ambiguous. CDR1 and CDR2 from the germline V gene are MNHEY and SMNVEV (reference sequence). The V end was cut by 8 bases, the J end by 4 bases, with 6 bases between. CDR3 length: 11 residues. The CDR3 region is CASGRGNTIYF. In DNA form, the CDR3 reads TGTGCCAGCGGAAGAGGAAACACCATATATTTT.

This sequence joins TRBV19 and TRBJ2-7; maybe TRBD2 (5 bases). Trimming took 7 bases from V and 0 from J, leaving 13 bases between them. The CDR3 contains 14 residues. In germline, CDR1 is LNHDA, CDR2 SQIVND (reference sequence). DNA of the CDR3: TGTGCCAGTAAAAGACTACCCAGCTCCTACGAGCAGTACTTC. It specifies CASKRLPSSYEQYF.

This sequence joins TRBV19 and TRBJ2-7; TRBD1 matches 7 bases. Germline V gives CDR1 LNHDA, CDR2 SQIVND (reference sequence). This CDR3 is built from 17 residues. V lost 3 bases, J lost 5 bases, and 16 bases stayed unmatched. The chain's CDR3 is CASSIGPLQGLGDEQYF. CDR3 nucleotide sequence: TGTGCCAGTAGTATCGGCCCTTTACAGGGGTTGGGCGACGAGCAGTACTTC.

This chain connects TRBV11-2 to TRBJ2-5, with 10 bases identical to TRBD2. CDR3 length equals 17 residues. Germline values: CDR1 SGHAT, CDR2 FQNNGV. V was clipped by 0 bases and J by 1 base; unmatched bases: 5. CDR3 in DNA: TGTGCCAGCAGCTTAGATGTTAGCGGGAGGCCCCAAGAGACCCAGTACTTC. Protein: CASSLDVSGRPQETQYF.

A word on this clone: The sample contains more than one DNA sequence encoding this CDR3. This rearrangement joins TRBV27 to TRBJ2-1; D possibly uses TRBD1 or TRBD2 (6 bases each). Germline CDR1 and CDR2: MNHEY and SMNVEV (reference sequence). V gave up 6 bases and J gave up 4 bases, with 13 bases separating them. The CDR3 runs 14 residues. The CDR3, as DNA: TGTGCCAGCAGCTGGGGGCGGGAATACAATGAGCAGTTCTTC. It encodes CASSWGREYNEQFF.

The chain carries TRBV10-3 and TRBJ2-1; perhaps TRBD1 as D (5 bases). V was cut by 2 bases and J by 0 bases, with 14 bases left in between. This CDR3 spans 17 amino acids. Germline-derived CDR1 and CDR2 are ENHRY and SYGVKD. The CDR3 region is CAISETAGSSSYNEQFF. CDR3 bases: TGTGCCATCAGTGAGACCGCAGGGTCAAGCTCCTACAATGAGCAGTTCTTC.

V usage is TRBV29-1 and J usage is TRBJ2-7; D is possibly TRBD2 (6 bases). The germline V gene encodes CDR1 SQVTM and CDR2 ANQGSEA. V shed 5 bases and J shed 10 bases, with 15 bases lying between them. The CDR3 is made up of 11 amino acids. The CDR3 nucleotides read TGCAGCGTTACCATGGGGGGTATCCAGTACTTC. It is translated as CSVTMGGIQYF.

This rearrangement joins TRBV2 to TRBJ2-2, with 7 positions matching TRBD1. The germline CDR1 and CDR2 sequences are SNHLY and FYNNEI. The CDR3 sequence is 16 residues long. V was pared by 6 bases and J by 3 bases, with 10 bases of the junction left unmatched. In nucleotides, the CDR3 is TGTGCCAGCAGCTCCTTACCGGGACAGCACACCGGGGAGCTGTTTTTT. Protein: CASSSLPGQHTGELFF.

The V call is TRBV7-6, the J call TRBJ2-1; 9 nucleotides align to TRBD1. V was pared by 8 bases and J by 5 bases, with 16 bases of the junction left unmatched. Germline values: CDR1 SGHVS, CDR2 FNYEAQ. The CDR3 loop spans 17 amino acids. As DNA, the CDR3 is TGTGCCAGCGGGGGACAGGGCTCCCCCATACCCCACAATGAGCAGTTCTTC. Translated: CASGGQGSPIPHNEQFF.

The gene calls are TRBV7-9 and TRBJ1-1; D unresolved. The CDR3 loop spans 13 amino acids. The germline V gene encodes CDR1 SEHNR and CDR2 FQNEAQ (reference sequence). V dropped 7 bases and J dropped 6 bases, with 15 bases sitting between them. CDR3 nucleotides: TGTGCCAGCATACCGGGAGGCCTTTCTGAAGCTTTCTTT. Amino acids: CASIPGGLSEAFF.

This chain's CDR3 is CASSPRRAYNEQFF. The CDR3 DNA is TGTGCCAGCAGCCCCCGTCGGGCCTACAATGAGCAGTTCTTC. V gene TRBV9 combines with J gene TRBJ2-1, with D unclear. The CDR3 runs 14 residues. Germline values: CDR1 SGDLS, CDR2 YYNGEE. Trimming stripped 4 bases from V and 2 bases from J, with 10 bases between.

The chain is built from TRBV7-9 and TRBJ1-2, with 7 bases lining up with TRBD1. This CDR3 comprises 17 residues. The ends lost 1 base at V and 0 bases at J; junction bases unmatched: 8. Germline values: CDR1 SEHNR, CDR2 FQNEAQ (reference sequence). The CDR3 DNA sequence: TGTGCCAGCAGCTTAGTGCCCGGGACAGCTACTAACTATGGCTACACCTTC. This codes for CASSLVPGTATNYGYTF.

The genes are TRBV29-1 and TRBJ2-1, with D possibly being TRBD2 (5 bases). Germline V gives CDR1 SQVTM, CDR2 ANQGSEA. V lost 0 bases and J lost 0, with 12 bases in between. This CDR3 spans 16 amino acids. The CDR3, as DNA: TGCAGCGTTGAAGAGGTTTTGCTAGCCTCCTACAATGAGCAGTTCTTC. Residues: CSVEEVLLASYNEQFF.

The gene calls are TRBV2 and TRBJ2-3; 8 bases agree with TRBD2. The CDR3 covers 17 residues. V lost 3 bases, J lost 3 bases, and 11 bases stayed unmatched. CDR1 is SNHLY, CDR2 FYNNEI, per germline. The CDR3 is CASSEPNSGRGTDTQYF. CDR3 coding DNA: TGTGCCAGCAGTGAGCCGAACAGCGGGAGAGGGACAGATACGCAGTATTTT.

The rearrangement joins TRBV7-9 to TRBJ2-5; possible D gene TRBD2, 6 bases. Trimming stripped 2 bases from V and 4 bases from J, with 14 bases between. CDR3 length equals 15 residues. CDR1 and CDR2 (germline): SEHNR, FQNEAQ (reference sequence). This chain's CDR3 is CASSLLPGGAETQYF. CDR3 sequence (DNA): TGTGCCAGCAGCTTATTGCCCGGGGGAGCAGAGACCCAGTACTTC.

The rearrangement uses TRBV11-2 and TRBJ2-7; D is undetermined. V was pared by 1 base and J by 0 bases, with 7 bases between. The germline V gene has CDR1 SGHAT and CDR2 FQNNGV. The length of the CDR3 is 14 residues. CDR3 coding DNA: TGTGCCAGCAGCTTAGTTCCTCTCTCCTACGAGCAGTACTTC. This translates into CASSLVPLSYEQYF. The full variable domain, with the rest looked up from reference TRBV11-2 and TRBJ2-7, is EAGVAQSPRYKIIEKRQSVAFWCNPISGHATLYWYQQILGQGPKLLIQFQNNGVVDDSQLPKDRFSAERLKGVDSTLKIQPAKLEDSAVYLCASSLVPLSYEQYFGPGTRLTVT.

This rearrangement joins TRBV7-9 to TRBJ2-2; tentatively, D is TRBD1 (6 bases). The CDR3 is made up of 18 amino acids. V was cut by 1 base and J by 4 bases, with 19 bases left in between. Germline CDR1 reads SEHNR; CDR2 reads FQNEAQ (reference sequence). CDR3 amino acids: CASSLERAHRVSTGELFF. The CDR3, as DNA: TGTGCCAGCAGCTTAGAGAGGGCCCACAGGGTCAGCACCGGGGAGCTGTTTTTT.

The chain recombines TRBV4-3 with TRBJ2-3; TRBD1 agrees at 9 bases. The CDR3 loop spans 14 amino acids. Germline V lookup: CDR1 LGHNA, CDR2 YSLEER. Trimming cost V 3 bases and J 5 bases; bases outside gene matches: 3. The CDR3: CASSHRTGVDTQYF. As DNA, the CDR3 is TGCGCCAGCAGCCACCGGACAGGGGTAGATACGCAGTATTTT.

The chain couples TRBV10-1 to TRBJ2-7; D possibly matches TRBD1 or TRBD2 (5 bases each). Trimming pared 0 bases from V and 3 bases from J, leaving 6 bases between. The CDR3 contains 13 residues. Germline V lookup: CDR1 WNHNN, CDR2 SYGVQD (reference sequence). In DNA form, the CDR3 reads TGCGCCAGCAGTGAGTCGGGGGTCTACGAGCAGTACTTC. Its translation: CASSESGVYEQYF.

This clone was observed a single time. This sequence joins TRBV5-4 and TRBJ1-1; D not certain. Deletions cut 0 bases from V and 6 bases from J, with 15 bases between. The CDR3 spans 15 residues. Germline CDR1 is SGHNT and CDR2 is YYREEE (reference sequence). This chain's CDR3 is CASSLAFGPSAEAFF. The CDR3 region has the DNA TGTGCCAGCAGCTTGGCCTTCGGACCCAGCGCTGAAGCTTTCTTT.

J is TRBJ2-1 and V is TRBV2, with 8 nucleotides matching TRBD2. CDR3 length: 16 residues. V lost 6 bases, J lost 0 bases, and 7 bases stayed unmatched. CDR1 and CDR2 from the germline V gene are SNHLY and FYNNEI. Here the CDR3 reads CASSAIAGHSYNEQFF. For the CDR3, the DNA is TGTGCCAGCAGCGCTATAGCGGGGCACTCCTACAATGAGCAGTTCTTC.

The chain is built from TRBV28 and TRBJ2-7, with 7 positions matching TRBD1. V was clipped by 2 bases and J by 0 bases; unmatched bases: 7. CDR1 is MDHEN, CDR2 SYDVKM, per germline. The CDR3 is 16 residues long. In DNA form, the CDR3 reads TGTGCCAGCAGTTTAGGGACACGGGACAGCTCCTACGAGCAGTACTTC. This translates into CASSLGTRDSSYEQYF.

The chain links TRBV19 to TRBJ1-4, with 11 bases matching TRBD1. Germline assignment: CDR1 LNHDA and CDR2 SQIVND (reference sequence). The CDR3 has 16 amino acids. The J segment lost 2 bases and the V segment lost 4 bases, leaving 3 bases of the junction unmatched. This CDR3 is CASSTGTGGTNEKLFF. The DNA for the CDR3 is TGTGCCAGTAGTACTGGGACAGGGGGGACTAATGAAAAACTGTTTTTT.

The gene calls are TRBV6-1 and TRBJ2-7; 12 bases map to TRBD1. The V gene end was trimmed by 4 bases and the J gene end by 4 bases; junction bases not matched to a gene: 8. Germline V lookup: CDR1 MNHNS, CDR2 SASEGT. There are 16 residues in the CDR3. The CDR3 spells CASSGEGDRGHYEQYF. In DNA, the CDR3 is TGTGCCAGCAGTGGCGAAGGGGACAGGGGGCATTACGAGCAGTACTTC.